Below are 30 T cell receptor beta chains sequenced from a single sample in a study. TCRdb analysed the 5' RACE reads with MiXCR anew, one entry per CDR3 protein. The sample lists around 21,000 distinct CDR3 sequences; around 30% were seen once. Material: tumor-infiltrating naive CD4+ T cells sorted from the breast tumor. As to subset: naive CD4+ T cells, CD4+CD45RA+CD25-. Every receptor here comes from a female donor with breast cancer.

With respect to this clonotype: This could be a read error, since a much larger clone is one nucleotide away. The V and J genes are TRBV7-9 and TRBJ2-1; 12 bases are shared with TRBD2. This CDR3 region has 15 residues. Germline assignment: CDR1 SEHNR and CDR2 FQNEAQ (reference sequence). CDR3 sequence: CANSPTSGSYNEQFF. The DNA for the CDR3 is TGTGCCAACAGCCCGACTAGCGGGAGCTACAATGAGCAGTTCTTC.

By sample share, this clonotype is medium-sized. The V call is TRBV5-1, the J call TRBJ1-1, with D possibly being TRBD1 (5 bases). Germline loops: CDR1 SGHRS, CDR2 YFSETQ. Trimming left V 4 bases short and J 0 bases short, with 7 bases between. The CDR3 totals 13 residues. The CDR3 sequence: CASSKDMNTEAFF. The CDR3 nucleotides read TGCGCCAGCAGCAAGGACATGAACACTGAAGCTTTCTTT.

This clonotype is termed medium-sized. This chain uses TRBV6-5 with TRBJ1-5; D unclear. There are 14 residues in the CDR3. V lost 5 bases and J lost 4, with 12 bases in between. Germline loops: CDR1 MNHEY, CDR2 SVGAGI. The DNA of the CDR3 is TGTGCCAGCAGTCCGGCGGGGAGGAATCAGCCCCAGCATTTT. As protein: CASSPAGRNQPQHF.

By share, this clonotype counts as medium-sized. The genes are TRBV28 and TRBJ1-5, with TRBD1 identical over 7 bases. The germline gives CDR1 MDHEN, CDR2 SYDVKM. The CDR3 sequence is 15 residues long. V shed 6 bases, J shed 6 bases, and the junction held 11 bases outside the gene matches. Here the CDR3 DNA reads TGTGCCAGCAGCCAGACAGGGATGAGGGGTCAGCCCCAGCATTTT. It encodes CASSQTGMRGQPQHF.

This rearrangement joins TRBV10-3 to TRBJ1-5; no reliable D call. The germline V gene has CDR1 ENHRY and CDR2 SYGVKD. This CDR3 has 15 amino acids. CDR3 nucleotide sequence: TGTGGAAAGGAGTGGGCAGCTAATAGCAATCAGCCCCAGCATTTT. The encoded protein is CGKEWAANSNQPQHF.

V gene TRBV10-3 combines with J gene TRBJ1-1, with D perhaps matching TRBD1 (5 bases). CDR3 length equals 11 residues. CDR1 is ENHRY and CDR2 is SYGVKD in the germline V gene. V dropped 2 bases and J dropped 8 bases, with 6 bases sitting between them. Written as DNA, the CDR3 is TGTGCCATCAGTGAGAGGGGCGAAGCTTTCTTT. It yields the protein CAISERGEAFF.

The V and J genes are TRBV5-4 and TRBJ2-1; the match to TRBD2 covers 7 bases. The V and J ends lost 4 bases and 3 bases, in that order; junction bases with no gene match: 4. This CDR3 is 14 amino acids long. Germline CDR1 and CDR2: SGHNT and YYREEE (reference sequence). The chain's CDR3 is CASSPGLDYNEQFF. The DNA of the CDR3 is TGTGCCAGCAGCCCAGGACTAGACTACAATGAGCAGTTCTTC.

This clonotype was detected ten times or more. V and J are TRBV3-1 and TRBJ2-7, with 11 bases matching TRBD2. V was clipped by 0 bases and J by 5 bases; unmatched bases: 12. Germline CDR1 reads LGHDT; CDR2 reads YNNKEL (reference sequence). CDR3 size: 18 residues. The CDR3 loop is CASSQESSLLAGAHEQYF. The CDR3 DNA reads TGTGCCAGCAGCCAAGAATCCTCCTTACTAGCGGGAGCCCACGAGCAGTACTTC.

Comment on this clonotype: A much larger clonotype is one base distant, so this may be a read error. The V call is TRBV29-1, the J call TRBJ2-1; D is ambiguous. Looked up from germline, CDR1 is SQVTM and CDR2 is ANQGSEA. The CDR3 runs 11 residues. In nucleotides, the CDR3 is TGCAGCGTTGACCAAAACAATGAGCAGCTCTTC. This translates into CSVDQNNEQLF.

This clonotype was observed once. This rearrangement joins TRBV12-3 or TRBV12-4 to TRBJ1-1; 7 bases match TRBD1. This CDR3 has 12 residues. Losses at the gene ends were 9 bases for V and 5 bases for J; bases not matched to a gene: 6. In DNA form, the CDR3 reads TGTGCCAGTCAGGGGGAGGATACTGAAGCTTTCTTT. Translated, it gives CASQGEDTEAFF.

This clonotype has ten or more counts. The junction departs from germline at one end; a sequencing error may be responsible. The chain combines TRBV6-5 with TRBJ1-3; a weak D match, TRBD1 (5 bases). The germline gives CDR1 MNHEY, CDR2 SVGAGI. The CDR3 is 14 residues long. In DNA, the CDR3 is TGTGCCAGCAGGACTCCGGGACCTCCAGGCACCACATATTTT. Amino acid sequence: CASRTPGPPGTTYF.

The table lists this clonotype with many counts. This chain uses TRBV6-5 with TRBJ2-1; TRBD2 matches 9 bases. This CDR3 is 16 amino acids long. Trimming at V came to 5 bases and at J to 6 bases, leaving 11 bases not matched to a gene. Germline loops: CDR1 MNHEY, CDR2 SVGAGI. CDR3 in amino acids: CASSGHLAGDFNEQFF. The CDR3 DNA sequence: TGTGCCAGCAGTGGCCATTTAGCGGGGGACTTCAATGAGCAGTTCTTC.

The sample holds many counts of this clonotype. V usage is TRBV2 and J usage is TRBJ2-7; D is perhaps TRBD1 (5 bases). Trimming pared 8 bases from V and 3 bases from J, leaving 20 bases between. The CDR3 contains 15 residues. Germline V gene data show CDR1 as SNHLY and CDR2 as FYNNEI. DNA of the CDR3: TGTGCCAGCTCACAGGCTCAGGAGATAGTCTACGAGCAGTACTTC. It is translated as CASSQAQEIVYEQYF.

A few counts support this clonotype. The chain links TRBV20-1 to TRBJ2-7; 10 nucleotides align to TRBD1. CDR1 DFQATT and CDR2 SNEGSKA come from the germline V gene (reference sequence). The V segment lost 6 bases and the J segment 6 bases; nucleotides outside the gene matches: 8. CDR3 size: 13 residues. CDR3 residues: CSAWDRGAGEQYF. The DNA of the CDR3 is TGCAGTGCATGGGACAGGGGAGCAGGCGAGCAGTACTTC.

As regards this clonotype: A much larger clone lies one base from this, so it may be a read error. This chain connects TRBV12-3 or TRBV12-4 to TRBJ1-1; TRBD1 is a possible D gene (5 bases). This CDR3 comprises 15 residues. V dropped 5 bases and J dropped 3 bases, with 16 bases sitting between them. CDR3 bases: TGTGCCAGCAGTCAAAGCCCGGGGGTGGACACTGAAGCTTTCTTT. It yields the protein CASSQSPGVDTEAFF.

Concerning this clonotype: A much larger clone sits a single nucleotide away, making a read error possible. The genes are TRBV12-3 or TRBV12-4 and TRBJ2-3, with unresolved D. CDR3 length equals 11 residues. The DNA of the CDR3 is TGTGCCAGCAGGACCACAGATGCGCAGTATTTT. It codes for CASRTTDAQYF.

This chain joins TRBV7-3 and TRBJ2-1; 8 nucleotides agree with TRBD2. V was clipped by 5 bases and J by 6 bases; unmatched bases: 12. There are 16 residues in the CDR3. Per the germline V gene, CDR1 is SGHTA and CDR2 is FQGTGA. As DNA, the CDR3 is TGTGCCAGCAGCCCCGGGCGGGTAGCGGGGTCCAATGAGCAGTTCTTC. Translating it yields CASSPGRVAGSNEQFF.

This clonotype is categorized as medium-sized. This chain joins TRBV20-1 and TRBJ2-1; TRBD1 or TRBD2 may be the D gene (5 bases each). Germline V gene lookup returns CDR1 DFQATT and CDR2 SNEGSKA (reference sequence). V was pared by 3 bases and J by 5 bases, with 20 bases between. There are 16 residues in the CDR3. This CDR3 reads CSASKPGTGRDNEQFF. The CDR3 DNA reads TGCAGTGCTAGCAAACCCGGGACGGGGCGAGACAATGAGCAGTTCTTC.

This clonotype was seen many times. V and J are TRBV5-1 and TRBJ2-1; 10 nucleotides match TRBD2. This CDR3 comprises 15 residues. Germline V lookup: CDR1 SGHRS, CDR2 YFSETQ. After removal of 5 bases from V and 0 bases from J, the junction contained 2 bases not matched to a gene. CDR3 coding DNA: TGCGCCAGCAGTCAGCGGGAGGGCTCCTACAATGAGCAGTTCTTC. As protein: CASSQREGSYNEQFF.

The chain joins TRBV18 to TRBJ1-5; no clear D gene. CDR1 KGHSH and CDR2 LQKENI come from the germline V gene. The V end was cut by 3 bases, the J end by 3 bases, with 12 bases between. This CDR3 comprises 15 residues. As DNA, the CDR3 is TGTGCCAGCTCACCTGACGGGGTCTCCAATCAGCCCCAGCATTTT. It encodes CASSPDGVSNQPQHF.

CDR3 in DNA: TGTGCCAGCAGTGAAGCATTCATCGCTTCTTGGGGACTTAGACAGGGTCAGTCCTACGAGCAGTACTTC. Protein sequence: CASSEAFIASWGLRQGQSYEQYF. The genes are TRBV6-1 and TRBJ2-7; D is perhaps TRBD1 (7 bases). V was cut by 0 bases and J by 1 base, with 34 bases left in between. The CDR3 extends over 23 amino acids. The germline gives CDR1 MNHNS, CDR2 SASEGT.

J is TRBJ1-2 and V is TRBV18, with TRBD1 as a possible D gene (5 bases). The length of the CDR3 is 16 residues. Trimming removed 3 bases from V and 2 bases from J, with 16 bases in between. CDR1 and CDR2 from the germline V gene are KGHSH and LQKENI. This chain's CDR3 is CASSPGGTAMNYGYTF. The CDR3 DNA is TGTGCCAGCTCACCCGGGGGGACGGCTATGAACTATGGCTACACCTTC.

In regard to this clonotype: Being one base from a much bigger clone, this may be a read error. V and J are TRBV7-3 and TRBJ2-1, with 10 bases that match TRBD2. V dropped 8 bases and J dropped 11; count of bases not matched to a gene: 9. The CDR3 consists of 13 residues. Germline CDR1 SGHTA, CDR2 FQGTGA. In DNA, the CDR3 is TGTGCCAGCCGCCTGGGGACTAGCGAGAAGCAGTTCTTC. It yields the protein CASRLGTSEKQFF.

This clonotype was detected many times. The chain is built from TRBV7-9 and TRBJ1-6; no firm D call. The CDR3 spans 12 residues. Trimming took 4 bases from V and 6 from J, leaving 4 bases between them. Per germline, CDR1 SEHNR and CDR2 FQNEAQ (reference sequence). The CDR3 here is CASSSGNSPLHF. CDR3 sequence (DNA): TGTGCCAGCAGCTCCGGTAATTCACCCCTCCACTTT.

The count of this clonotype is one. This may come from a read error, since a much larger clone is one base off. V gene TRBV20-1 combines with J gene TRBJ1-2, with D unclear. Germline CDR1 and CDR2: DFQATT and SNEGSKA (reference sequence). The CDR3 length is 13 residues. Trimming took off 5 bases at V and 1 base at J, with 11 bases between the two ends. CDR3 in DNA: TGCAGTGCTGGCAGGCCAGTTAACTATGGCTACACCTTC. Translated: CSAGRPVNYGYTF.

The genes are TRBV20-1 and TRBJ1-6; 9 bases match TRBD1. V gave up 0 bases and J gave up 7 bases; unmatched junction bases: 10. This CDR3 has 17 amino acids. CDR1 and CDR2 (germline): DFQATT, SNEGSKA (reference sequence). CDR3 in DNA: TGCAGTGCTAGAGATCTGGGACAGGGCACGGGGAATTCACCCCTCCACTTT. Protein: CSARDLGQGTGNSPLHF.

This clonotype was observed once. No conserved phenylalanine or tryptophan ends this CDR3, so it is likely a read error. The chain uses TRBV20-1 and TRBJ2-4; 7 bases agree with TRBD1. The CDR3 length is 17 residues. Germline trimming cut 0 bases from V and 0 bases from J; bases unmatched to any gene: 8. CDR1 is DFQATT, CDR2 SNEGSKA, per germline (reference sequence). The CDR3 sequence: CSARDLRDSVAKNIQYL. The DNA of the CDR3 is TGCAGTGCTAGAGACCTACGGGACAGTGTAGCCAAAAACATTCAGTACCTC.

This clonotype is deemed medium-sized. This rearrangement joins TRBV7-2 to TRBJ2-1; possibly TRBD1 for D (6 bases). Trimming shortened V by 4 bases and J by 7 bases, and 11 bases separated the two germline ends. Germline V gene data show CDR1 as SGHTA and CDR2 as FQGNSA. CDR3 length: 13 amino acids. The CDR3 sequence: CASSSNRVNEQFF. The CDR3 nucleotides are TGTGCCAGCAGCTCCAACAGGGTGAATGAGCAGTTCTTC. The variable domain in full, with the rest retrieved from reference TRBV7-2 and TRBJ2-1, is GAGVSQSPSNKVTEKGKDVELRCDPISGHTALYWYRQSLGQGLEFLIYFQGNSAPDKSGLPSDRFSAERTGGSVSTLTIQRTQQEDSAVYLCASSSNRVNEQFFGPGTRLTVL.

Only one count was recorded for this clonotype. CDR3 sequence: CSARDYGSPGGTQYF. CDR3 bases: TGCAGTGCTAGAGATTATGGCTCTCCTGGGGGTACGCAGTATTTT. This chain joins TRBV20-1 and TRBJ2-3, with D perhaps matching TRBD1 or TRBD2 (5 bases each). V lost 0 bases and J 8 bases, leaving 18 bases between the germline ends. This CDR3 region has 15 residues. Germline CDR1 is DFQATT and CDR2 is SNEGSKA (reference sequence).

There are many counts of this clonotype. The gene calls are TRBV5-1 and TRBJ1-1; D gene unclear. The CDR3 contains 12 residues. CDR1 is SGHRS, CDR2 YFSETQ, per germline. The ends were cut back, 5 bases at V and 1 base at J, with 6 bases in the middle. CDR3 nucleotide sequence: TGCGCCAGCAGGTTAGAGAACACTGAAGCTTTCTTT. As protein: CASRLENTEAFF.